Listed below are T cell receptor beta chains from one sample, sequenced in a study of blood T cell repertoires in COVID-19. TCRdb keeps only in-frame clones here, not all; method: immunoSEQ multiplex PCR. The data show more than 300,000 clones, over 90% seen once. Sequenced material: PBMCs or T cells enriched from blood (not recorded which). Receptors originate from a woman aged 30 to 39 who had been exposed to COVID-19. Each CDR3 is given with its conserved first and last residue. Each record gives: CDR3 length, V gene, CDR3 protein.

16 | TRBV4-2 | CASSQEGGLWDGTQYF
13 | TRBV15 | CATSRGGIYEQYF
15 | TRBV2 | CASSVDRSRNSPLHF
16 | TRBV19 | CASSTAGTEIYSPLHF
15 | TRBV27 | CASSLTYRGPNEAFF
17 | TRBV7-9 | CASSLEASGGIDIEQFF
15 | TRBV3-1/TRBV3-2 | CASSQGRQAGNTIYF
14 | TRBV5-1 | CASSPPTGGSGYTF
16 | TRBV5-1 | CASSWRLAGGVETQYF
18 | TRBV12-5 | CASGLYVPRAGGNQPQHF
16 | TRBV9 | CASSVVASTGGETQYF
14 | TRBV5-1 | CASSLDGNRGGYTF
13 | TRBV3-1/TRBV3-2 | CASSQVSNTEAFF
16 | TRBV10-3 | CAISELGIGGKNIQYF
15 | TRBV19 | CASSSDRGRNSPLHF
17 | TRBV18 | CASSPPRTVPADTEAFF
15 | TRBV5-6 | CASSFGTGAGYGYTF
17 | TRBV6-2/TRBV6-3 | CASSPPPPTGPKETQYF
13 | TRBV5-1 | CASSLGARTEAFF
13 | TRBV29-1 | CSVGTGSNQPQHF
16 | TRBV19 | CASSPQRDRGTDTQYF
16 | TRBV7-6 | CASSLSGQGLEETQYF
17 | TRBV11-2 | CASSLVFSGGGTDTQYF